This section outlines one T cell receptor beta chain sequence together with its context. The record originates from a study of blood T cell repertoires in COVID-19. Whole-study context: Samples representing acute and convalescent COVID-19 were sourced from the United States, Italy and Spain. Sample material is recorded as cDNA or gDNA derived from T cells, B-cell-depleted T cells, or PBMCs.

Source study methods: Amplification from reference gene primers served as the basis for estimated nucleated cell counts. The data were produced by immunoSEQ multiplex PCR, yet TCRdb's version contains in-frame clones alone and is incomplete. From that table come the V and J calls and clone size; the DNA was used to work out D and trimming. The repertoire includes a few hundred thousand clones, roughly 85% of them detected once, and about 3% sits in the top ten. The trim removed 4 bases at V and 3 bases at J, leaving 9 bases unmatched. In germline, CDR1 is LGHDT, CDR2 YNNKEL (reference sequence). The CDR3 extends over 15 amino acids.

Material: peripheral blood. The rearrangement links TRBV3-1 (or the pseudogene TRBV3-2) to TRBJ2-7, with 7 bases matching TRBD1. The clonotype was recovered from a woman younger than 35 with acute or convalescent COVID-19. CDR3 region: CASSPGTAPLYEQYF. The CDR3 DNA reads TGTGCCAGCAGCCCCGGGACAGCTCCGCTCTACGAGCAGTACTTC.